A single sample is the source of the 27 T cell receptor beta chains below, sequenced in a study of Graves' ophthalmopathy and Graves' hyperthyroidism. RNA transcripts were the template, and TCR beta CDR3 regions were amplified from them. Second-round multiplex PCR came after a first-round RT-PCR that employed HTBI primers. MiXCR, run by TCRdb on the multiplex PCR reads, gives a single entry per CDR3 protein. This table holds roughly 410,000 distinct CDR3 sequences, 15% found once. The material sequenced was peripheral blood. Every receptor here comes from a woman younger than 35 with stable Graves' hyperthyroidism.

Many counts were recorded for this clonotype. This sequence joins TRBV6-5 and TRBJ2-5; possible D gene TRBD1, 6 bases. Germline CDR1 is MNHEY and CDR2 is SVGAGI. This CDR3 region has 13 residues. V gave up 6 bases and J gave up 3 bases, with 11 bases separating them. The CDR3 protein is CASSIDRKETQYF. CDR3 in DNA: TGTGCCAGCAGCATCGACAGGAAAGAGACCCAGTACTTC.

The rearrangement joins TRBV27 to TRBJ2-7; 9 nucleotides match TRBD1. The V segment lost 2 bases and the J segment 0 bases; nucleotides outside the gene matches: 11. The germline gives CDR1 MNHEY, CDR2 SMNVEV (reference sequence). The CDR3 loop spans 18 amino acids. CDR3 coding DNA: TGTGCCAGCAGTTTAGGACAGGGGTGGGTCGATGGCTCCTACGAGCAGTACTTC. The encoded protein is CASSLGQGWVDGSYEQYF.

In this sample, this clonotype turned up many times. The chain couples TRBV20-1 to TRBJ2-5; the D gene is possibly TRBD1 (6 bases). CDR1 and CDR2 from the germline V gene are DFQATT and SNEGSKA (reference sequence). V was clipped by 6 bases and J by 2 bases, with 13 bases between them. CDR3 length: 13 amino acids. The CDR3, as DNA: TGCAGTGCCACGGGACAAAATCAAGAGACCCAGTACTTC. Translated, it gives CSATGQNQETQYF.

This clonotype was counted at least ten times. The gene calls are TRBV20-1 and TRBJ2-2; TRBD1 might be the D (5 bases). CDR1 and CDR2 from the germline V gene are DFQATT and SNEGSKA (reference sequence). V lost 0 bases to trimming and J lost 4 bases, with 12 bases between them. CDR3 length: 15 residues. CDR3 sequence: CSARDERGSTGELFF. CDR3 DNA: TGCAGTGCTAGAGATGAAAGGGGCTCCACCGGGGAGCTGTTTTTT.

This clonotype was observed a handful of times. The germline gene is not matched at one end of the junction; a read error may be the cause. This sequence joins TRBV6-2 or TRBV6-3 and TRBJ2-7; D is ambiguous. The CDR3 is made up of 13 amino acids. Germline-derived CDR1 and CDR2 are MNHEY and SVGEGT. Here the CDR3 reads CASNGLVGYDQYF. The CDR3 coding sequence is TGTGCCAGCAACGGTCTAGTCGGCTACGATCAGTACTTC.

This clonotype was seen many times. The rearrangement links TRBV6-1 to TRBJ1-5; no firm D call. V lost 8 bases to trimming and J lost 9 bases, with 11 bases between them. The CDR3 runs to 11 residues. Germline V gene lookup returns CDR1 MNHNS and CDR2 SASEGT. Here the CDR3 DNA reads TGTGCCAGCGGCCCCATGTGGCCCCAGCATTTT. Residues: CASGPMWPQHF.

V and J are TRBV3-1 and TRBJ2-5; either TRBD1 or TRBD2 may fit D (5 bases each). V lost 2 bases and J lost 1, with 11 bases in between. The CDR3 runs 15 residues. Germline CDR1 and CDR2: LGHDT and YNNKEL (reference sequence). The CDR3 sequence is CASSQPGRSQETQYF. In DNA form, the CDR3 reads TGTGCCAGCAGCCAACCGGGACGTAGCCAAGAGACCCAGTACTTC.

This clonotype was observed many times. The chain recombines TRBV11-3 with TRBJ2-5; weak D call: TRBD1 (6 bases). CDR3 length equals 16 residues. Trimming removed 4 bases at V and 2 bases at J, with 17 bases between. Germline CDR1 is SGHNT and CDR2 is YENEEA. The CDR3: CASSSRQDQPQETQYF. The CDR3 DNA sequence: TGTGCCAGCAGCTCCCGACAGGACCAACCACAAGAGACCCAGTACTTC.

This clonotype was counted ten times or more. DNA for the CDR3: TGTGCCAGCACCCGTCGGGGAGGGCGATGGAACACTGAAGCTTTCTTT. Its translation is CASTRRGGRWNTEAFF. The chain combines TRBV6-1 with TRBJ1-1; D not resolved. Trimming removed 7 bases at V and 1 base at J, with 19 bases between. CDR1 and CDR2 (germline): MNHNS, SASEGT. The length of the CDR3 is 16 residues.

The chain recombines TRBV4-2 with TRBJ2-7; a possible D gene is TRBD2 (6 bases). The CDR3 length is 12 residues. Germline V lookup: CDR1 LGHNA, CDR2 YNFKEQ. Trimming cost V 5 bases and J 6 bases, with 11 bases left between them. In DNA, the CDR3 is TGTGCCAGCAGCGGAGGGGATTTCGAGCAGTACTTC. This gives the protein CASSGGDFEQYF.

In this sample, this clonotype turned up many times. V usage is TRBV5-1 and J usage is TRBJ1-2, with D perhaps matching TRBD1 (6 bases). Germline assignment: CDR1 SGHRS and CDR2 YFSETQ. The CDR3 runs to 14 residues. V gave up 5 bases and J gave up 3 bases, with 14 bases separating them. The CDR3 sequence is CASRNLQGDYGYTF. The CDR3 DNA reads as TGCGCCAGCAGAAATTTACAGGGAGACTATGGCTACACCTTC. The full variable domain, rest sourced from reference TRBV5-1 and TRBJ1-2, is KAGVTQTPRYLIKTRGQQVTLSCSPISGHRSVSWYQQTPGQGLQFLFEYFSETQRNKGNFPGRFSGRQFSNSRSEMNVSTLELGDSALYLCASRNLQGDYGYTFGSGTRLTVV.

This clonotype occurred many times. The V gene is TRBV6-2 or TRBV6-3, the J gene TRBJ1-2; D gene uncertain. The length of the CDR3 is 16 residues. Germline loops: CDR1 MNHEY, CDR2 SVGEGT. The V end was cut by 8 bases, the J end by 1 base, with 20 bases between. The CDR3 DNA sequence: TGTGCCAGCCAGGACCCTCGGCCGCTAAGTAACTATGGCTACACCTTC. It encodes CASQDPRPLSNYGYTF.

In its sample, this clonotype was seen a few times. One end of the junction fails to match germline, which may point to a read error. This chain links TRBV6-5 with TRBJ1-1, with D unresolved. Germline assignment: CDR1 MNHEY and CDR2 SVGAGI. The CDR3 runs to 16 residues. In DNA form, the CDR3 reads TGTGCCAGCAGTTACTATATCGGAACCCCGAACACTGTAGCTTTCTTT. Its translation: CASSYYIGTPNTVAFF.

This clonotype was counted ten times or more. CDR3: CASRAGWAVGNTEAFF. The CDR3 DNA is TGTGCCAGCAGGGCGGGCTGGGCAGTTGGAAACACTGAAGCTTTCTTT. The gene calls are TRBV28 and TRBJ1-1; D unclear. Germline loops: CDR1 MDHEN, CDR2 SYDVKM. V was trimmed by 6 bases and J by 2 bases, leaving 19 bases between them. The CDR3 loop spans 16 amino acids.

This clonotype was detected ten times or more. CDR3 in amino acids: CASSPGQAGSAFF. CDR3 nucleotide sequence: TGTGCCAGTAGCCCTGGACAGGCGGGATCAGCTTTCTTT. The chain carries TRBV19 and TRBJ1-1, with 7 bases fitting TRBD1. This CDR3 comprises 13 residues. Trimming cost V 6 bases and J 10 bases; bases outside gene matches: 11. Germline CDR1 and CDR2: LNHDA and SQIVND (reference sequence).

This clonotype occurred a few times. It may be a read error: a sequence one base away is much more abundant. The V and J genes are TRBV7-8 and TRBJ2-7; D gene unclear. Germline V lookup: CDR1 SGHVS, CDR2 FQNEAQ. The CDR3 spans 13 residues. Between the trimmed V and J ends, which lost 1 base and 6 bases, there was a span of 10 bases. The DNA for the CDR3 is TGTGCCAGCAGCTTAGGGATGGTAGGCGAGCAGTACTTC. Protein: CASSLGMVGEQYF.

This chain connects TRBV3-1 to TRBJ2-2; no clear D. The germline CDR1 and CDR2 sequences are LGHDT and YNNKEL (reference sequence). The CDR3 loop spans 14 amino acids. Trimming pared 3 bases from V and 3 bases from J, leaving 8 bases between. This CDR3 reads CASSQVQDTGELFF. DNA for the CDR3: TGTGCCAGCAGCCAGGTCCAGGACACCGGGGAGCTGTTTTTT.

The chain employs TRBV6-2 or TRBV6-3 and TRBJ1-3, with D possibly TRBD1 on 5 matching bases. There are 15 residues in the CDR3. Germline CDR1 reads MNHEY; CDR2 reads SVGEGT. Deletions cut 6 bases from V and 4 bases from J, with 16 bases between. The CDR3 DNA reads TGTGCCAGCAGACCAGACCCAGGGAAAGGAAACACCATATATTTT. Its protein product is CASRPDPGKGNTIYF.

This clonotype occurred many times. This sequence joins TRBV6-5 and TRBJ1-2; perhaps TRBD1 as D (5 bases). V lost 7 bases and J 5 bases, leaving 8 bases between the germline ends. CDR3 length: 11 residues. Germline V lookup: CDR1 MNHEY, CDR2 SVGAGI. The CDR3 here is CASNQGYGYTF. The CDR3 bases are TGTGCCAGCAACCAGGGTTATGGCTACACCTTC.

This clonotype appeared many times. The rearrangement uses TRBV10-3 and TRBJ2-7; D gene unclear. Germline V lookup: CDR1 ENHRY, CDR2 SYGVKD. CDR3 length: 12 amino acids. V lost 5 bases, J lost 1 base, and 6 bases lay in between. The CDR3 bases are TGTGCCATCAGTAGCGAATCCTACGAGCAGTACTTC. This codes for CAISSESYEQYF.

This clonotype has at least ten counts. This rearrangement joins TRBV6-2 or TRBV6-3 to TRBJ2-7; TRBD1 matches 7 bases. The V and J ends lost 5 bases and 8 bases, in that order; junction bases with no gene match: 9. CDR3 length: 13 amino acids. CDR1 is MNHEY and CDR2 is SVGEGT in the germline V gene. The CDR3 sequence: CASSPFTGDKQYF. CDR3 sequence (DNA): TGTGCCAGCAGTCCCTTTACAGGGGACAAGCAGTACTTC.

This clonotype has ten or more counts. The V and J genes are TRBV7-2 and TRBJ2-5, with D perhaps matching TRBD1 (5 bases). Trimming removed 6 bases from V and 5 bases from J, with 16 bases in between. This CDR3 is built from 14 residues. Germline CDR1 is SGHTA and CDR2 is FQGNSA. The CDR3: CASRPGLRVETQYF. The CDR3 nucleotides read TGTGCCAGCAGACCCGGGCTCAGGGTGGAGACCCAGTACTTC.

This clonotype was seen repeatedly, ten times or more. The chain is built from TRBV9 and TRBJ1-6; TRBD1 might be the D (6 bases). V gave up 4 bases and J gave up 7 bases, with 27 bases separating them. Per the germline V gene, CDR1 is SGDLS and CDR2 is YYNGEE. This CDR3 has 19 amino acids. In nucleotides, the CDR3 is TGTGCCAGCAGCCCCCGAGGGGGGGCGACCGGGACGGGGAATTCACCCCTCCACTTT. This sequence encodes CASSPRGGATGTGNSPLHF.

Many counts were recorded for this clonotype. The rearrangement joins TRBV12-3 or TRBV12-4 to TRBJ2-6, with D possibly TRBD2 on 5 matching bases. V was clipped by 1 base and J by 0 bases, with 10 bases between them. The CDR3 runs to 17 residues. CDR3 loop: CASSLGPGDSGANVLTF. The CDR3 DNA reads TGTGCCAGCAGTTTAGGCCCCGGGGACTCTGGGGCCAACGTCCTGACTTTC.

This sequence joins TRBV12-3 or TRBV12-4 and TRBJ2-2; possibly TRBD1 or TRBD2 for D (5 bases each). The CDR3 consists of 15 residues. Trimming stripped 7 bases from V and 0 bases from J, with 12 bases between. The CDR3 spells CASKSGTANTGELFF. The DNA of the CDR3 is TGTGCCAGCAAGTCGGGGACGGCGAACACCGGGGAGCTGTTTTTT.

The chain combines TRBV19 with TRBJ2-2; D remains ambiguous. The length of the CDR3 is 13 residues. CDR1 and CDR2 from the germline V gene are LNHDA and SQIVND (reference sequence). Trimming shortened V by 10 bases and J by 3 bases, and 12 bases separated the two germline ends. DNA of the CDR3: TGTGCCACCCTCGTACCTTACACCGGGGAGCTGTTTTTT. This gives the protein CATLVPYTGELFF.

This clonotype was seen a handful of times. A junction end diverges from the germline sequence, so it may reflect a read error. The V and J genes are TRBV4-1 and TRBJ1-6; D unresolved. Germline assignment: CDR1 MGHRA and CDR2 YSYEKL. The length of the CDR3 is 15 residues. CDR3 in amino acids: CASNQETTSNSPLHF. CDR3 nucleotides: TGCGCCAGCAACCAAGAGACAACCTCTAATTCACCCCTCCACTTT.